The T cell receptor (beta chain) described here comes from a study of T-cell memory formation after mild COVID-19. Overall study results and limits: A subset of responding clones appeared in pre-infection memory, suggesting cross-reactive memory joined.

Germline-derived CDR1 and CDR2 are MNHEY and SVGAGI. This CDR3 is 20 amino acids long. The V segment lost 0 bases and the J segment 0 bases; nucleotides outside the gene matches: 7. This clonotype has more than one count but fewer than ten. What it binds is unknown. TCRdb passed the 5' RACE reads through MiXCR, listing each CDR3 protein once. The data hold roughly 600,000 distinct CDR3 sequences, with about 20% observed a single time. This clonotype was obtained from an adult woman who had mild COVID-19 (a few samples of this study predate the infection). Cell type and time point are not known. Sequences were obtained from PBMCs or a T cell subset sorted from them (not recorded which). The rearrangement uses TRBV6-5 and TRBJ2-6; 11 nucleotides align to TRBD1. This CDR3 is CASSYSRRGTGGSGANVLTF. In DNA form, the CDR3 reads TGTGCCAGCAGTTACTCCCGGAGAGGGACAGGGGGCTCTGGGGCCAACGTCCTGACTTTC.